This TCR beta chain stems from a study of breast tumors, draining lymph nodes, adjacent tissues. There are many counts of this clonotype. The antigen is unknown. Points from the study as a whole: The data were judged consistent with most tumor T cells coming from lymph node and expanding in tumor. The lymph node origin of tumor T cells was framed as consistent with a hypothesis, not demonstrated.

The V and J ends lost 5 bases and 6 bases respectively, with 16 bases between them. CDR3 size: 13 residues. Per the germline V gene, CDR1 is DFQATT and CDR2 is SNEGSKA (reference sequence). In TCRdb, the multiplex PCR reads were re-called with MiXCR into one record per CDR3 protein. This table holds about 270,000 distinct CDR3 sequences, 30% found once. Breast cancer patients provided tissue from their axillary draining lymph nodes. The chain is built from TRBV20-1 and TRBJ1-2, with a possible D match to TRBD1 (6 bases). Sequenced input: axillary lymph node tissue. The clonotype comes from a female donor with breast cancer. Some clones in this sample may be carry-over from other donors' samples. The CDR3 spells CSAPAGAADGYTF. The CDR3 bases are TGCAGTGCTCCAGCGGGGGCAGCGGATGGCTACACCTTC.